A selection of T cell receptor beta chains follows, all from one sample in a study of T-cell reconstitution after alpha-beta-depleted transplantation in children. Each CDR3 protein gets one entry after TCRdb re-called the PCR reads with MiXCR. The repertoire holds some 640,000 distinct CDR3 sequences, with roughly 15% as singletons. The source was PBMCs from the stem cell graft donor, collected from the stem cell graft. The receptors shown here come from a human donor who donated a stem cell graft to a child with acute myeloid leukemia. CDR3s include the opening cysteine and the closing phenylalanine or tryptophan. Fields, in order: J gene, V gene, CDR3 length, CDR3 protein.

J gene: TRBJ2-4
V gene: TRBV11-2
CDR3 length: 16
CDR3 protein: CASSLAFQGRMNIQYF

J gene: TRBJ2-6
V gene: TRBV2
CDR3 length: 16
CDR3 protein: CASRDPINRGANVLTF

J gene: TRBJ2-1
V gene: TRBV7-2
CDR3 length: 14
CDR3 protein: CASSLSPLNNEQFF

J gene: TRBJ2-2
V gene: TRBV27
CDR3 length: 13
CDR3 protein: CASSSLTAGELFF

J gene: TRBJ2-7
V gene: TRBV20-1
CDR3 length: 13
CDR3 protein: CSADAGTAYEQYF

J gene: TRBJ2-3
V gene: TRBV20-1
CDR3 length: 14
CDR3 protein: CSYLSGPGTDTQYF

J gene: TRBJ2-1
V gene: TRBV19
CDR3 length: 15
CDR3 protein: CASSASGTRGDEQFF

J gene: TRBJ1-4
V gene: TRBV20-1
CDR3 length: 14
CDR3 protein: CSARQNLREEKLFF

J gene: TRBJ2-7
V gene: TRBV7-6
CDR3 length: 19
CDR3 protein: CASSLLVPGQGARVYEQYF

J gene: TRBJ1-1
V gene: TRBV20-1
CDR3 length: 13
CDR3 protein: CSARVGGNTEAFF

J gene: TRBJ2-7
V gene: TRBV29-1
CDR3 length: 13
CDR3 protein: CSVGRGGSYEQYF

J gene: TRBJ1-6
V gene: TRBV20-1
CDR3 length: 17
CDR3 protein: CSAPPQQGGSYNSPLHF

J gene: TRBJ1-1
V gene: TRBV6-1
CDR3 length: 17
CDR3 protein: CASSARGGRTQNTEAFF

J gene: TRBJ1-2
V gene: TRBV10-3
CDR3 length: 13
CDR3 protein: CAISEVARNGYTF

J gene: TRBJ2-7
V gene: TRBV29-1
CDR3 length: 14
CDR3 protein: CSVARDRGSYEQYF

J gene: TRBJ1-3
V gene: TRBV20-1
CDR3 length: 17
CDR3 protein: CSARESGYRGLGNTIYF

J gene: TRBJ1-2
V gene: TRBV5-5
CDR3 length: 15
CDR3 protein: CASSLDIQEVYGYTF

J gene: TRBJ2-4
V gene: TRBV12-3/TRBV12-4
CDR3 length: 14
CDR3 protein: CASTRAVAKNIQYF

J gene: TRBJ1-1
V gene: TRBV5-5
CDR3 length: 16
CDR3 protein: CASSWMGVSGYTEAFF

J gene: TRBJ1-2
V gene: TRBV7-2
CDR3 length: 14
CDR3 protein: CASSLSGGGYGYTF

J gene: TRBJ1-5
V gene: TRBV20-1
CDR3 length: 13
CDR3 protein: CSAKDPTDQPQHF

J gene: TRBJ2-1
V gene: TRBV20-1
CDR3 length: 12
CDR3 protein: CSASRQGDEQFF

J gene: TRBJ2-6
V gene: TRBV29-1
CDR3 length: 14
CDR3 protein: CSVGKGSGANVLTF

J gene: TRBJ2-3
V gene: TRBV5-5
CDR3 length: 15
CDR3 protein: CASRLAGTRTDTQYF

J gene: TRBJ2-5
V gene: TRBV20-1
CDR3 length: 15
CDR3 protein: CSARSYTAIQETQYF

J gene: TRBJ1-1
V gene: TRBV20-1
CDR3 length: 14
CDR3 protein: CSARDRASVTEAFF

J gene: TRBJ2-4
V gene: TRBV20-1
CDR3 length: 15
CDR3 protein: CSAYRGAGAKNIQYF

J gene: TRBJ2-1
V gene: TRBV6-2/TRBV6-3
CDR3 length: 16
CDR3 protein: CASSYSADRGHTEQFF

J gene: TRBJ1-2
V gene: TRBV12-3/TRBV12-4
CDR3 length: 14
CDR3 protein: CASNTGHRPYGYTF

J gene: TRBJ2-5
V gene: TRBV4-2
CDR3 length: 17
CDR3 protein: CASSFLGDGGPQETQYF

J gene: TRBJ2-5
V gene: TRBV7-2
CDR3 length: 14
CDR3 protein: CASSLQQGQETQYF

J gene: TRBJ2-7
V gene: TRBV6-1
CDR3 length: 14
CDR3 protein: CASSQREGADEQYF

J gene: TRBJ2-5
V gene: TRBV12-3/TRBV12-4
CDR3 length: 13
CDR3 protein: CASSGTVGETQYF

J gene: TRBJ1-4
V gene: TRBV12-3/TRBV12-4
CDR3 length: 14
CDR3 protein: CASSSEAGGEKLFF

J gene: TRBJ1-1
V gene: TRBV7-1
CDR3 length: 14
CDR3 protein: CASSSRGGGTEAFF

J gene: TRBJ1-5
V gene: TRBV12-3/TRBV12-4
CDR3 length: 14
CDR3 protein: CASSRTGLSQPQHF

J gene: TRBJ1-5
V gene: TRBV6-2/TRBV6-3
CDR3 length: 14
CDR3 protein: CASRAGLSNQPQHF

J gene: TRBJ2-7
V gene: TRBV10-3
CDR3 length: 14
CDR3 protein: CAISESTGAYEQYF

J gene: TRBJ1-2
V gene: TRBV6-5
CDR3 length: 13
CDR3 protein: CASSYARGAGYTF

J gene: TRBJ2-1
V gene: TRBV7-2
CDR3 length: 13
CDR3 protein: CASSLVPPNEQFF

J gene: TRBJ2-5
V gene: TRBV5-1
CDR3 length: 13
CDR3 protein: CASSLRVEETQYF

J gene: TRBJ2-2
V gene: TRBV18
CDR3 length: 17
CDR3 protein: CASSPFRTGTNTGELFF

J gene: TRBJ2-3
V gene: TRBV11-2
CDR3 length: 16
CDR3 protein: CASSPITSGGADTQYF

J gene: TRBJ1-4
V gene: TRBV28
CDR3 length: 16
CDR3 protein: CASSTGDRAVNEKLFF

J gene: TRBJ2-1
V gene: TRBV5-6
CDR3 length: 17
CDR3 protein: CASNPILKLTPSHEQFF

J gene: TRBJ2-2
V gene: TRBV6-1
CDR3 length: 14
CDR3 protein: CASSRDRFAGELFF

J gene: TRBJ2-7
V gene: TRBV20-1
CDR3 length: 15
CDR3 protein: CSARTTGGTPYEQYF

J gene: TRBJ2-5
V gene: TRBV4-2
CDR3 length: 12
CDR3 protein: CASSLKGETQYF